The rows below give T cell receptor beta chains drawn from one sample of a study of blood T cells in healthy people across ages. TCRdb passed the 5' RACE reads through MiXCR, listing each CDR3 protein once. The sample includes some 780,000 distinct CDR3 sequences, around three fifths of them seen just once. Material: blood. These receptors came from a man aged 40-49 years in good health. CDR3s include the opening cysteine and the closing phenylalanine or tryptophan. The D gene is left open where the match is weak. Expanded clones are given a class, and other clones once, few, many or no size at all.

CDR3nt	CDR3aa	j_gene	d_gene	abundance	v_gene
TGTGCCAGCATGGTTTCCGCGTACAATGAGCAGTTCTTC	CASMVSAYNEQFF	TRBJ2-1	-	-	TRBV6-2/TRBV6-3
TGTGCCAGCAGCTTAGGGGGACTAGTTAGTGAGCAGTTCTTC	CASSLGGLVSEQFF	TRBJ2-1	TRBD2	few	TRBV7-2
TGCGCCAGCAGCCCGCTGGGTAGCGGGAAAAATGAGCAGTTCTTC	CASSPLGSGKNEQFF	TRBJ2-1	TRBD2	few	TRBV4-3
TGTGCCAGCAGTTTCAGTCTAGCGGAGATATACGAGCAGTACTTC	CASSFSLAEIYEQYF	TRBJ2-7	TRBD2	-	TRBV28
TGCGCCAGCAGCGACGGGAGGGAGTCTCAGACCCAGTACTTC	CASSDGRESQTQYF	TRBJ2-5	TRBD2	-	TRBV5-1
TGCAGTGCTGGACTAGCGGGAGATGGCGAGCAGTACTTC	CSAGLAGDGEQYF	TRBJ2-7	TRBD2	few	TRBV20-1
TGTGCCAGCAGTCCTCGGACAGGGGGGGCTGTGAACACTGAAGCTTTCTTT	CASSPRTGGAVNTEAFF	TRBJ1-1	TRBD1	-	TRBV12-3/TRBV12-4
TGTGCCAGCAGCTTAAGGGGTTCCGGGGAGCTGTTTTTT	CASSLRGSGELFF	TRBJ2-2	-	-	TRBV7-3
TGCGCCAGCAGCCCGCGACAGGGCGCCTACAATGAGCAGTTCTTC	CASSPRQGAYNEQFF	TRBJ2-1	TRBD1	few	TRBV5-1
TGTGCCAGCAGCCCGATAGCGGAGGGCATAGAGACCCAGTACTTC	CASSPIAEGIETQYF	TRBJ2-5	-	few	TRBV6-2/TRBV6-3
TGTGCCAGCAGTTTAGTCGGGGCCGGGGCCAACGTCCTGACTTTC	CASSLVGAGANVLTF	TRBJ2-6	-	many	TRBV5-1
TGTGCTAGTGGCCCTGGGACTAGCGGGGGAAATGAGCAGTTCTTC	CASGPGTSGGNEQFF	TRBJ2-1	TRBD2	-	TRBV12-5
TGTGCCAGCAGTCCCCAACTTGGAGAGACCCAGTACTTC	CASSPQLGETQYF	TRBJ2-5	-	-	TRBV28
TGCAGCGTTGCTACCCTATATCTCGACACTGAAGCTTTCTTT	CSVATLYLDTEAFF	TRBJ1-1	-	-	TRBV29-1
TGTGCGACTAGGGGCCGTCAACTCAATCAGCCCCAGCATTTT	CATRGRQLNQPQHF	TRBJ1-5	-	-	TRBV6-5
TGTGCCAGCAGCTTAGCGCTGCTGAGTACCGGGGAGCTGTTTTTT	CASSLALLSTGELFF	TRBJ2-2	-	-	TRBV7-2
TGTGCCACCAGCAGAGATTGGCAGGGACCTTACGGTGAGCAGTACTTC	CATSRDWQGPYGEQYF	TRBJ2-5	-	-	TRBV15
TGTGCCAGCAGTTACTCGAACAGGGCATCCGGCTACACCTTC	CASSYSNRASGYTF	TRBJ1-2	-	-	TRBV6-2/TRBV6-3
TGTGCCAGCAGCTTAGGACCAACAGGCTACGAGCAGTACTTC	CASSLGPTGYEQYF	TRBJ2-7	-	-	TRBV7-2
TGTGCCAGCAGCGTAACCGGGACCACTAGCTTCTACGAACAGTACTTC	CASSVTGTTSFYEQYF	TRBJ2-7	-	-	TRBV9
TGTGCCAGTCACAAAGGGGGGGTAGTCACAGATACGCAGTATTTT	CASHKGGVVTDTQYF	TRBJ2-3	-	-	TRBV28
TGTGCCACCCAACTCCAAACAGGACGGGATGAGCAGTTCTTC	CATQLQTGRDEQFF	TRBJ2-1	-	-	TRBV10-3